These 27 T cell receptor beta chains were all obtained from the same sample, sequenced in a study of persistence of HIV-infected CD4 T cells. The stimulus was an HIV-1 Gag 15-mer peptide pool, roughly 1 ug/peptide/mL. Sorting selected CD4+ T cells upregulating both CD40 ligand and CD69. Their target antigens are unknown. This was the immunoSEQ version 4 assay in survey mode. Some clones are missing from TCRdb's copy, which holds only in-frame ones; the method was immunoSEQ multiplex PCR. The data contain 19,000 or so clones, 65% of them singletons. The material was CD4+ T cells sorted from PBMCs after approximately 19-hour stimulation, obtained from a patient who received antiretroviral therapy. All receptors come from an adult woman with HIV who was CMV-seropositive.

The V gene is TRBV5-1, the J gene TRBJ2-2; a weak D match, TRBD1 (5 bases). The CDR3 contains 13 residues. The V gene's germline CDR1 is SGHRS and CDR2 YFSETQ. V dropped 3 bases and J dropped 4 bases, with 7 bases sitting between them. CDR3 amino acids: CASSSQGTGELFF. The CDR3 coding sequence is TGCGCCAGCAGCTCCCAGGGCACCGGGGAGCTGTTTTTT.

This clone was counted only a few times. The chain links TRBV5-8 to TRBJ2-3; D not resolved. The CDR3 runs to 11 residues. Germline CDR1 is SGHTS and CDR2 is YDEGEE. V shed 4 bases and J shed 8 bases, with 8 bases lying between them. The CDR3 here is CASSPDRTQYF. CDR3 bases: TGTGCCAGCAGCCCTGATCGTACGCAGTATTTT.

The J gene is TRBJ2-3, the V gene TRBV6-5; no clear D. Germline V CDR1 and CDR2: MNHEY, SVGAGI. Trimming took off 4 bases at V and 1 base at J, with 3 bases between the two ends. This CDR3 has 12 residues. Written as DNA, the CDR3 is TGTGCCAGCAGTTTCGGCACAGATACGCAGTATTTT. This codes for CASSFGTDTQYF.

The chain couples TRBV6-5 to TRBJ2-7; D remains ambiguous. CDR1 and CDR2 (germline): MNHEY, SVGAGI. V shed 3 bases and J shed 3 bases, with 18 bases lying between them. The CDR3 has 16 residues. The CDR3 DNA follows: TGTGCCAGCAGTTATATAAGTGGTGGGGTACTCTACGAGCAGTACTTC. It encodes CASSYISGGVLYEQYF.

The chain has TRBV21-1 and TRBJ2-7; the D segment call TRBD1 is taken from the table without a DNA check. TRBV21-1 is classified as a pseudogene. There are 16 residues in the CDR3. The CDR3 DNA is TGTGCCAGCAGCGCACCCACGGACAGAAGCTCCTACGAGCAGTACGTC. Translating it yields CASSAPTDRSSYEQYV.

The V call is TRBV5-1, the J call TRBJ1-1; maybe TRBD1 (5 bases). Germline assignment: CDR1 SGHRS and CDR2 YFSETQ. This CDR3 contains 14 residues. The V gene lost 3 bases and the J gene lost 0 bases, with 9 bases spanning the gap. The CDR3 reads CASSWQGLNTEAFF. The DNA of the CDR3 is TGCGCCAGCAGCTGGCAGGGTTTGAACACTGAAGCTTTCTTT. The variable domain in full, completed from reference TRBV5-1 and TRBJ1-1, reads KAGVTQTPRYLIKTRGQQVTLSCSPISGHRSVSWYQQTPGQGLQFLFEYFSETQRNKGNFPGRFSGRQFSNSRSEMNVSTLELGDSALYLCASSWQGLNTEAFFGQGTRLTVV.

In the case of this clone: One end of the junction does not line up with germline, which may come from a read error. This chain links TRBV9 with TRBJ1-1; 10 nucleotides line up with TRBD1. The CDR3 loop spans 15 amino acids. CDR1 SGDLS and CDR2 YYNGEE come from the germline V gene. The CDR3 coding sequence is TGTGCCAGCAGCGAAACCGGGACAGGGGCGACCGGCAGCATTTTT. As protein: CASSETGTGATGSIF.

The chain joins TRBV7-9 to TRBJ1-2; TRBD1 matches at 8 bases. The CDR3 is 13 amino acids. With V trimmed by 3 bases and J by 6 bases, 3 bases remained unmatched. Germline loops: CDR1 SEHNR, CDR2 FQNEAQ (reference sequence). Here the CDR3 reads CASSFQGAHGYTF. The DNA for the CDR3 is TGTGCCAGCAGCTTTCAGGGGGCGCATGGCTACACCTTC. Full variable domain (rest looked up from reference TRBV7-9 and TRBJ1-2): DTGVSQNPRHKITKRGQNVTFRCDPISEHNRLYWYRQTLGQGPEFLTYFQNEAQLEKSRLLSDRFSAERPKGSFSTLEIQRTEQGDSAMYLCASSFQGAHGYTFGSGTRLTVV.

The J gene is TRBJ2-1, the V gene TRBV7-2; 7 positions agree with TRBD1. CDR1 and CDR2 (germline): SGHTA, FQGNSA. V lost 5 bases and J lost 4; bases outside the gene matches: 8. The CDR3 totals 15 residues. CDR3 DNA: TGTGCCAGCAGCACACGGGACAGAGTGTACAATGAGCAGTTCTTC. Translation: CASSTRDRVYNEQFF.

This chain links TRBV9 with TRBJ2-1, with D perhaps matching TRBD2 (7 bases). Germline V lookup: CDR1 SGDLS, CDR2 YYNGEE. V lost 0 bases, J lost 7 bases, and 17 bases lay in between. The CDR3 is 16 amino acids. DNA of the CDR3: TGTGCCAGCAGCGTAGCTGGGGGCGGGGGTGGAAATGAGCAGTTCTTC. Protein sequence: CASSVAGGGGGNEQFF.

This chain connects TRBV6-5 to TRBJ2-1; a possible D gene is TRBD2 (6 bases). V was clipped by 8 bases and J by 7 bases, with 15 bases between them. CDR1 MNHEY and CDR2 SVGAGI come from the germline V gene. The CDR3 is made up of 13 amino acids. The DNA of the CDR3 is TGTGCCAGCCGGACGCGAGGAGGGAATGAGCAGTTCTTC. This encodes CASRTRGGNEQFF.

By sample fraction, this clone is medium-sized. This chain joins TRBV25-1 and TRBJ1-1; TRBD1 aligns across 11 bases. In germline, CDR1 is MGHDK, CDR2 SYGVNS. The CDR3 covers 15 residues. V was clipped by 1 base and J by 4 bases; unmatched bases: 2. CDR3 loop: CASSESGTGGTEAFF. CDR3 bases: TGTGCCAGCAGTGAATCCGGGACAGGGGGCACTGAAGCTTTCTTT.

The rearrangement links TRBV18 to TRBJ1-2, with a tentative D call TRBD1 (5 bases). V was trimmed by 3 bases and J by 7 bases, leaving 15 bases between them. Germline-derived CDR1 and CDR2 are KGHSH and LQKENI. The CDR3 extends over 14 amino acids. Here the CDR3 reads CASSPSAGAGGYTF. DNA for the CDR3: TGTGCCAGCTCACCTTCCGCCGGGGCTGGTGGCTACACCTTC.

This sequence joins TRBV3-1 (or the pseudogene TRBV3-2) and TRBJ1-6; D is undetermined. The germline CDR1 and CDR2 sequences are LGHDT and YNNKEL (reference sequence). The CDR3 sequence is 20 residues long. V was trimmed by 1 base and J by 0 bases, leaving 19 bases between them. This CDR3 is CASSQGLADAKSSYNSPLHF. The CDR3 coding sequence is TGTGCCAGCAGCCAAGGTCTGGCGGATGCTAAAAGCTCCTATAATTCACCCCTCCACTTT.

The J gene is TRBJ1-3, the V gene TRBV5-4, with TRBD1 as a possible D gene (5 bases). The CDR3 is 16 residues long. Germline assignment: CDR1 SGHNT and CDR2 YYREEE (reference sequence). Trimming pared 2 bases from V and 3 bases from J, leaving 15 bases between. CDR3 DNA: TGTGCCAGCAGCTTCGGGGGGAGTTCCAGTGGAAACACCATATATTTT. Its translation is CASSFGGSSSGNTIYF.

The CDR3 loop reads CASSKGRNTEAFF. The CDR3 DNA follows: TGTGCCAGCAGTAAAGGCAGGAACACTGAAGCTTTCTTT. The V gene is TRBV7-3, the J gene TRBJ1-1; D gene ambiguous. This CDR3 has 13 amino acids. CDR1 and CDR2 from the germline V gene are SGHTA and FQGTGA. Trimming stripped 6 bases from V and 1 base from J, with 9 bases between.

V usage is TRBV11-1 and J usage is TRBJ2-2, with D possibly being TRBD2 (5 bases). Germline assignment: CDR1 SGHAT and CDR2 FQDESV (reference sequence). V dropped 5 bases and J dropped 3 bases, with 13 bases sitting between them. The CDR3 runs to 15 residues. CDR3 coding DNA: TGTGCCAGCAGCCTCCATAGCGCGGACACCGGGGAGCTGTTTTTT. Its translation: CASSLHSADTGELFF.

With respect to this clone: This specimen includes other DNA sequences encoding the same CDR3. The V call is TRBV5-4, the J call TRBJ2-3; no firm D call. V lost 2 bases to trimming and J lost 3 bases, with 1 base between them. Germline-derived CDR1 and CDR2 are SGHNT and YYREEE (reference sequence). The CDR3 length is 11 residues. DNA of the CDR3: TGTGCCAGCAGCTTAACAGATACGCAGTATTTT. It codes for CASSLTDTQYF.

This sequence joins TRBV20-1 and TRBJ1-2, with D unresolved. Trimming removed 5 bases from V and 12 bases from J, with 16 bases in between. CDR3 length: 11 amino acids. Looked up from germline, CDR1 is DFQATT and CDR2 is SNEGSKA (reference sequence). The CDR3: CSAEGLSPHTF. The CDR3 DNA follows: TGCAGTGCTGAAGGACTGTCCCCCCACACCTTC.

Written as DNA, the CDR3 is TGCAGCGTTGGGTCTAGGTCCCGCACAGATACGCAGTATTTT. As protein: CSVGSRSRTDTQYF. The V gene is TRBV29-1, the J gene TRBJ2-3, with D unclear. Trimming cost V 4 bases and J 1 base, with 12 bases left between them. The V gene's germline CDR1 is SQVTM and CDR2 ANQGSEA. The CDR3 totals 14 residues.

As DNA, the CDR3 is TGTGCCAGCAGCTACGACAGGGGGCTTCCTGGAAACACCATATATTTT. It specifies CASSYDRGLPGNTIYF. This sequence joins TRBV6-5 and TRBJ1-3, with 10 bases aligning to TRBD1. Germline-derived CDR1 and CDR2 are MNHEY and SVGAGI. Trimming cost V 6 bases and J 2 bases; bases outside gene matches: 7. The CDR3 has 16 residues.

The V call is TRBV7-3, the J call TRBJ2-5; D is undetermined. This CDR3 is 13 amino acids long. Germline values: CDR1 SGHTA, CDR2 FQGTGA. V was clipped by 5 bases and J by 5 bases, with 12 bases between them. The CDR3 nucleotides read TGTGCCAGCAGCCCTGGAGTAATCGAGACCCAGTACTTC. This gives the protein CASSPGVIETQYF.

This clone turned up a few times. V usage is TRBV4-2 and J usage is TRBJ2-1, with D perhaps TRBD2 (6 bases). Trimming left V 4 bases short and J 0 bases short, with 16 bases between. This CDR3 is built from 17 residues. Looked up from germline, CDR1 is LGHNA and CDR2 is YNFKEQ. As DNA, the CDR3 is TGTGCCAGCAGCCGAGAAGTAGCGGCCAGCTCCTACAATGAGCAGTTCTTC. It codes for CASSREVAASSYNEQFF.

This clone was counted a single time. The CDR3 bases are TGTGCCAGCAGTGCGGGACAGGGGTATAGCAATCAGCCCCAGCATTTT. It yields the protein CASSAGQGYSNQPQHF. The chain couples TRBV2 to TRBJ1-5; TRBD1 matches at 10 bases. Germline trimming cut 4 bases from V and 0 bases from J; bases unmatched to any gene: 3. Germline V gene data show CDR1 as SNHLY and CDR2 as FYNNEI. The CDR3 has 16 residues.

V and J are TRBV5-1 and TRBJ1-1; weak D call: TRBD1 (5 bases). Germline CDR1 and CDR2: SGHRS and YFSETQ. The CDR3 runs 13 residues. Trimming took off 0 bases at V and 5 bases at J, with 8 bases between the two ends. Written as DNA, the CDR3 is TGCGCCAGCAGCTTGGGGGGGACTACTGAAGCTTTCTTT. Translation gives CASSLGGTTEAFF.

V is TRBV7-9 and J is TRBJ1-1, with D maybe TRBD1 (6 bases). The CDR3 contains 14 residues. V was pared by 3 bases and J by 3 bases, with 11 bases between. The germline V gene encodes CDR1 SEHNR and CDR2 FQNEAQ (reference sequence). CDR3 residues: CASSFGGSDTEAFF. In DNA, the CDR3 is TGTGCCAGCAGCTTCGGGGGCTCAGACACTGAAGCTTTCTTT.

The chain couples TRBV24-1 to TRBJ1-5; 7 nucleotides line up with TRBD1. The CDR3 contains 18 residues. J gave up 7 bases and V 10 bases, and 24 bases lay outside the gene matches. Germline CDR1 and CDR2: KGHDR and SFDVKD. CDR3 sequence: CATGGPTGTAKVRQPQHF. In nucleotides, the CDR3 is TGTGCCACGGGTGGGCCCACAGGGACAGCAAAGGTCCGCCAGCCCCAGCATTTT.